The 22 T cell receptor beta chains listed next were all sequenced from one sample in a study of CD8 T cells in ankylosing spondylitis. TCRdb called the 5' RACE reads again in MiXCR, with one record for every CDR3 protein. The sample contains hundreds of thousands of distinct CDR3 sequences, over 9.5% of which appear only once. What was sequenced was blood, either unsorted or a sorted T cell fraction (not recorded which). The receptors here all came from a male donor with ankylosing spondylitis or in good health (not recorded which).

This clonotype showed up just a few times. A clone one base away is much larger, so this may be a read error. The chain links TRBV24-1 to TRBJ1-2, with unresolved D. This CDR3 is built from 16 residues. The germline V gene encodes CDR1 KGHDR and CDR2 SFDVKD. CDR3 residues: CATSDFLADGNYGDTF. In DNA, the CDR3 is TGTGCCACCAGTGATTTTTTGGCTGATGGTAACTATGGCGACACCTTC.

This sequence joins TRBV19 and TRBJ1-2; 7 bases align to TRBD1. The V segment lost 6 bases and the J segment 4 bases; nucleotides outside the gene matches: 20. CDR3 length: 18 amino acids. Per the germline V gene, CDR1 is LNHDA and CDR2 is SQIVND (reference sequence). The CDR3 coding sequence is TGTGCCAGTAGGCAACATCGACAGGGTCCTGACTCGGGCTATGGCTACACCTTC. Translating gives CASRQHRQGPDSGYGYTF.

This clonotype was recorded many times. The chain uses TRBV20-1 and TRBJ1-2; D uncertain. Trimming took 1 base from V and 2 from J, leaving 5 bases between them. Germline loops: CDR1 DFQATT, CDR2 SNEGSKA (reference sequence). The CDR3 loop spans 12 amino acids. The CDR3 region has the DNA TGCAGTGCTAGAGGGGTGAACTATGGCTACACCTTC. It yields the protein CSARGVNYGYTF.

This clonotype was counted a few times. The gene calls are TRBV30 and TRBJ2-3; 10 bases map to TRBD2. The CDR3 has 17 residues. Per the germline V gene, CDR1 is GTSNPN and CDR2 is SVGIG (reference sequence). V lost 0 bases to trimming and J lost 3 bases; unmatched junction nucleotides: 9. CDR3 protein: CAWSVWRTSGLTDTQYF. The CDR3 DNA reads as TGTGCCTGGAGTGTGTGGAGGACTAGCGGCCTAACAGATACGCAGTATTTT.

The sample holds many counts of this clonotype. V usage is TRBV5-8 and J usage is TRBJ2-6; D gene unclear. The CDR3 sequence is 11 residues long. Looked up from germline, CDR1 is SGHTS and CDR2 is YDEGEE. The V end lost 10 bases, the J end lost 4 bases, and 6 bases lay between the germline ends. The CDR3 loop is CAELGANVLTF. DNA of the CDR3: TGTGCCGAGTTAGGGGCCAACGTCCTGACTTTC. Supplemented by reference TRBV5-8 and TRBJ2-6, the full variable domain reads EAGVTQSPTHLIKTRGQQATLRCSPISGHTSVYWYQQALGLGLQFLLWYDEGEERNRGNFPPRFSGRQFPNYSSELNVNALELEDSALYLCAELGANVLTFGAGSRLTVL.

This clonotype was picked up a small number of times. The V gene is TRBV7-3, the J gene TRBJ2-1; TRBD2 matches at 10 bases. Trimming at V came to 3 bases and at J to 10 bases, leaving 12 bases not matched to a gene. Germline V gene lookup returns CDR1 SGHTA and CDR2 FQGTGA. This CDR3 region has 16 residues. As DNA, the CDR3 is TGTGCCAGCAGCTTCCGTGCTAGCGGGGGAGGAGGGGAGCAGTTCTTC. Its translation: CASSFRASGGGGEQFF.

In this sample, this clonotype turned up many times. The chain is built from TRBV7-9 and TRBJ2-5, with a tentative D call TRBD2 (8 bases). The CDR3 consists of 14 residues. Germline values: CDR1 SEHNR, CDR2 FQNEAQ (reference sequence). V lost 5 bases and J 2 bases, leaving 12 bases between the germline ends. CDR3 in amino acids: CASSREGQQETQYF. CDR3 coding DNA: TGTGCCAGCAGCCGGGAGGGACAGCAAGAGACCCAGTACTTC.

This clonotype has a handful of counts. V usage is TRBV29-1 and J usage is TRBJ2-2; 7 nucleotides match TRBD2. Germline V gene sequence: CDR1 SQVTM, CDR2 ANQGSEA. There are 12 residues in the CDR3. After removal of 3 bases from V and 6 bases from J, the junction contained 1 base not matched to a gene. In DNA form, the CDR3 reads TGCAGCGTTGAGGCGGGGGCCGGGGAGCTGTTTTTT. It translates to CSVEAGAGELFF.

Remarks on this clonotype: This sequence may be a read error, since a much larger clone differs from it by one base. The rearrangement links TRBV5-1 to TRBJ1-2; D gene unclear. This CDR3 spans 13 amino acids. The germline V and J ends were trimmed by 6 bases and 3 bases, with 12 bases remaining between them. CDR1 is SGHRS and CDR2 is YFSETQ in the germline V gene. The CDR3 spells CASNSGQDYGYTF. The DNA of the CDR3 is TGCGCCAGCAACTCCGGGCAGGACTATGGCTACACCTTC.

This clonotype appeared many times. The CDR3 DNA reads TGTGCCAGCAGTTTGCGGGTGAACTATAATTCACCCCTCCACTTT. Its protein product is CASSLRVNYNSPLHF. This chain joins TRBV12-3 or TRBV12-4 and TRBJ1-6; D not certain. With 3 bases removed from V and 3 bases from J, the gap between germline ends came to 9 bases. The CDR3 has 15 amino acids.

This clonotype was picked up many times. The DNA for the CDR3 is TGTGCCACCAACCAGGGCACTATTAGGGATTCACCCCTCCACTTT. This gives the protein CATNQGTIRDSPLHF. The chain links TRBV6-1 to TRBJ1-6; tentatively, D is TRBD1 (5 bases). Trimming cost V 10 bases and J 8 bases, with 21 bases left between them. Germline assignment: CDR1 MNHNS and CDR2 SASEGT. The CDR3 is 15 residues long.

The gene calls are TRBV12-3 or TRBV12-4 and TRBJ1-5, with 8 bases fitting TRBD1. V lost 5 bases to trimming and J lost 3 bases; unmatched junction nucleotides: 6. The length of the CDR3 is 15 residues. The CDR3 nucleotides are TGTGCCAGCAGTCCCCGGACAGGGTCCAATCAGCCCCAGCATTTT. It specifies CASSPRTGSNQPQHF.

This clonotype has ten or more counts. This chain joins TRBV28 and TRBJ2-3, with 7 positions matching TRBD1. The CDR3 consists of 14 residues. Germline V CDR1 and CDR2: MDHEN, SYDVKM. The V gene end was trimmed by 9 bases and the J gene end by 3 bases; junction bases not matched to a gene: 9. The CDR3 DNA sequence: TGTGCCAGTACACCGGGACAGTCAACAGATACGCAGTATTTT. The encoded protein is CASTPGQSTDTQYF.

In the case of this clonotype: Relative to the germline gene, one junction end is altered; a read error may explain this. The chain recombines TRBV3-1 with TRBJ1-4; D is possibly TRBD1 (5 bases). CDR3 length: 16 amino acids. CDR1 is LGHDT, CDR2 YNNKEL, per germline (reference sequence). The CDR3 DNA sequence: TGTCCCAGCAGCACCACTGCAGGGTCAACTAATGAAAAACTGTTTTTT. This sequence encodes CPSSTTAGSTNEKLFF.

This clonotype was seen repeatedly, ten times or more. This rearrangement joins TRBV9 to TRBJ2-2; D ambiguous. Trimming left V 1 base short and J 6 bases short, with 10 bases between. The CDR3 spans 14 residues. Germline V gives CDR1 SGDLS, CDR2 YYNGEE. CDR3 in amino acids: CASSVLQRSGELFF. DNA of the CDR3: TGTGCCAGCAGCGTATTGCAGCGCTCCGGGGAGCTGTTTTTT.

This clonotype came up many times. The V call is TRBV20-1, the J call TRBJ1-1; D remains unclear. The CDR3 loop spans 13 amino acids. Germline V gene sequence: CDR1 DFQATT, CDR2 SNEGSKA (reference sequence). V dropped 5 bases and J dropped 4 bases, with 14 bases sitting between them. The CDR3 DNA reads TGCAGTGCTCTACAGCATACGACCACTGAAGCTTTCTTT. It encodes CSALQHTTTEAFF.

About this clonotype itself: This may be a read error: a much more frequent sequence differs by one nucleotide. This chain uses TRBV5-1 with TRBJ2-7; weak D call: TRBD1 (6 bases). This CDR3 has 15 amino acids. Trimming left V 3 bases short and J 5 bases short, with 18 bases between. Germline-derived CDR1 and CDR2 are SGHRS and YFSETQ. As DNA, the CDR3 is TGCGCCAGCAGCTGGGCCGGGACATGGGGCGACGAGCAGTACTTC. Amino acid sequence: CASSWAGTWGDEQYF.

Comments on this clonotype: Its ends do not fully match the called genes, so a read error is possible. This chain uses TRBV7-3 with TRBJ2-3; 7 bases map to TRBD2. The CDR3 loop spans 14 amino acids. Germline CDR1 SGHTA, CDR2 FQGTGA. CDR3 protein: CACRPGGSTDTQYF. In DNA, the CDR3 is TGTGCCTGCAGGCCGGGGGGTTCCACAGATACGCAGTATTTT.

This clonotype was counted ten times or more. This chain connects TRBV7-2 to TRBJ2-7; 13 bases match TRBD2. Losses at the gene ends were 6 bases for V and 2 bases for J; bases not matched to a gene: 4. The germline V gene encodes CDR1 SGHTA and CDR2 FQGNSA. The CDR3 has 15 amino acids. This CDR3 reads CASRGGTSGAYEQYF. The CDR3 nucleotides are TGTGCCAGCAGGGGGGGGACTAGCGGGGCCTACGAGCAGTACTTC.

This chain's CDR3 is CASSLGNGELFF. CDR3 DNA: TGTGCCAGCAGCTTAGGTAACGGGGAGCTGTTTTTT. V is TRBV7-2 and J is TRBJ2-2; D uncertain. V shed 1 base and J shed 7 bases, with 4 bases lying between them. CDR3 length: 12 residues. CDR1 and CDR2 (germline): SGHTA, FQGNSA.

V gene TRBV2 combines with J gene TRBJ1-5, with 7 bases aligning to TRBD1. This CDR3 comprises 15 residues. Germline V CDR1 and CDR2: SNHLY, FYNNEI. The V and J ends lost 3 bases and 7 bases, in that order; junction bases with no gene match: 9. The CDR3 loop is CASSEVAGGVQPQHF. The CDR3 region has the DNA TGTGCCAGCAGTGAGGTAGCAGGGGGGGTCCAGCCCCAGCATTTT.

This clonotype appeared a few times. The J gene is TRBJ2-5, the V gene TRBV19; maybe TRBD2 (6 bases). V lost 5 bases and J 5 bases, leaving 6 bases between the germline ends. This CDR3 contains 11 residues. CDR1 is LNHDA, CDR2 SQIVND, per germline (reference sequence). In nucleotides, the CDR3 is TGTGCCAGTAGTGGGGGGGAGACCCAGTACTTC. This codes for CASSGGETQYF.